This entry is about one TCR beta chain. The source of the sample is a study of identical twins. Each CDR3 protein gets one entry after TCRdb re-called the 5' RACE reads with MiXCR. The sample carries approximately 590,000 distinct CDR3 sequences, 9.6% recorded once. These data are also associated with another study on yellow fever vaccine responses in identical twins.

The TCR comes from a woman aged 18 to 35 in good health. Sequencing input: PBMCs.

The CDR3 DNA sequence: TGTGCCGCAGGGGATATGCTCTACGAGCAGTACTTC. Protein product: CAAGDMLYEQYF. The rearrangement uses TRBV10-3 and TRBJ2-7; tentatively, D is TRBD1 (6 bases). Germline CDR1 and CDR2: ENHRY and SYGVKD. This CDR3 comprises 12 residues. The V end lost 11 bases, the J end lost 3 bases, and 14 bases lay between the germline ends.